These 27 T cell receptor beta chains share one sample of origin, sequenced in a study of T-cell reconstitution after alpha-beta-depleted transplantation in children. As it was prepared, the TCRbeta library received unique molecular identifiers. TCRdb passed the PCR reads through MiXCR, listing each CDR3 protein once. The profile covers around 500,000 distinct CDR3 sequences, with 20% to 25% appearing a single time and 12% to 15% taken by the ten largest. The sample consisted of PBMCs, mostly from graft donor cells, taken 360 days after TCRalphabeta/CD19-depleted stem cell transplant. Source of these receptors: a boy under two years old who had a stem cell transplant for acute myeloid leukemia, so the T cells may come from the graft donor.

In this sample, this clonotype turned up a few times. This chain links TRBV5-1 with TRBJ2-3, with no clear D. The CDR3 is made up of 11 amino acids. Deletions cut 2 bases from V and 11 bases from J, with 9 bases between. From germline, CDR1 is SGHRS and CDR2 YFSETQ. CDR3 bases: TGCGCCAGCAGCTTCGGGCGGCAGCAGTATTTT. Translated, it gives CASSFGRQQYF.

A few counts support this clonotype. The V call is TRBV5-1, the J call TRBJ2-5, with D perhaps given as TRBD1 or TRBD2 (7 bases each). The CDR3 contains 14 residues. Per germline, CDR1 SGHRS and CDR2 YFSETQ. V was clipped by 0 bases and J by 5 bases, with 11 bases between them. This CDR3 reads CASSLVQGGETQYF. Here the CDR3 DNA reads TGCGCCAGCAGCTTGGTTCAGGGGGGGGAGACCCAGTACTTC.

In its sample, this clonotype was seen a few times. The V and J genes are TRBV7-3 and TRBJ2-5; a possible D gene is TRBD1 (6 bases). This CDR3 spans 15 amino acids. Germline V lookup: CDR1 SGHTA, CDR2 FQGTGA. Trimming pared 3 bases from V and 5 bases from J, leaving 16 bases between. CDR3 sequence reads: CASSLRDTVGETQYF. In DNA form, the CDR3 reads TGTGCCAGCAGCTTGAGGGACACCGTCGGGGAGACCCAGTACTTC.

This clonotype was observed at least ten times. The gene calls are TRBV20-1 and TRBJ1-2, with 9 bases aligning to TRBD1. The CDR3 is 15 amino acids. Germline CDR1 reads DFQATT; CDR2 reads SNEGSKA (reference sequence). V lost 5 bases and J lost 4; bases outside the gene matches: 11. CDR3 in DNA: TGCAGTGCTGCCCCCGGGACAGGGTTTCTCTATGGCTACACCTTC. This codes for CSAAPGTGFLYGYTF.

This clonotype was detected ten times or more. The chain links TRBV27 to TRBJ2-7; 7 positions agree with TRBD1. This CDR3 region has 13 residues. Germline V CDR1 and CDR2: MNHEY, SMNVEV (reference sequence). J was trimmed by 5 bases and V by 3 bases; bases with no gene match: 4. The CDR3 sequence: CASSFTGADEQYF. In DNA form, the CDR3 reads TGTGCCAGCAGTTTTACAGGGGCCGACGAGCAGTACTTC.

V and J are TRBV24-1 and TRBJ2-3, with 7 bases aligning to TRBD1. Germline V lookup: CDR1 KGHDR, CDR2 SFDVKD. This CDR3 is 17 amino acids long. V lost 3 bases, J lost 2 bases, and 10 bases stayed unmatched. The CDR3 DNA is TGTGCCACCAGTGATGCCCGGACAGGCCCTAACACAGATACGCAGTATTTT. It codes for CATSDARTGPNTDTQYF.

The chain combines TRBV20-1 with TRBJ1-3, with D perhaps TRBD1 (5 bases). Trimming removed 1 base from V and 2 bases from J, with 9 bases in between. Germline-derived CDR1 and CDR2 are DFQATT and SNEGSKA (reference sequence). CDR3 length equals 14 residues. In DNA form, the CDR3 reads TGCAGTGCTAGAGGGGCGGGGGCTGGAAACACCATATATTTT. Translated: CSARGAGAGNTIYF.

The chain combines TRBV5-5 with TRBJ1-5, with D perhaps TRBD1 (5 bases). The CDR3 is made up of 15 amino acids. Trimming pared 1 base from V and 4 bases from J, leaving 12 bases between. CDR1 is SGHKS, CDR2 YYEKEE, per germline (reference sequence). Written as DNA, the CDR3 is TGTGCCAGCAGCTTGCGGGATGGGGGTAATCAGCCCCAGCATTTT. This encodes CASSLRDGGNQPQHF.

CDR3 nucleotide sequence: TGTGCCAGCAGTTACTCCGGCAGGGTAATCGAGCAGTACTTC. Amino acid sequence: CASSYSGRVIEQYF. This chain joins TRBV6-5 and TRBJ2-7; D possibly corresponds to TRBD1 (5 bases). CDR3 length: 14 residues. Germline CDR1 MNHEY, CDR2 SVGAGI. V was shortened by 0 bases and J by 6 bases, with 12 bases between the two germline ends.

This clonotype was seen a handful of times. The CDR3, as DNA: TGTGCCAGCAGCGTAGTGGGTTTATCGACCGGGGAGCTGTTTTTT. Translation gives CASSVVGLSTGELFF. This sequence joins TRBV9 and TRBJ2-2; D call uncertain. V lost 0 bases and J lost 5, with 11 bases in between. The length of the CDR3 is 15 residues. Germline V lookup: CDR1 SGDLS, CDR2 YYNGEE.

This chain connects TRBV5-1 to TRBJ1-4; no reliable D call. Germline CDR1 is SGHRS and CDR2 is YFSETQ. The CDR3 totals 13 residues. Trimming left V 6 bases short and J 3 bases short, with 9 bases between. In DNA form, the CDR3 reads TGCGCCAGCACGGGATCAGCTAATGAAAAACTGTTTTTT. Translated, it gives CASTGSANEKLFF.

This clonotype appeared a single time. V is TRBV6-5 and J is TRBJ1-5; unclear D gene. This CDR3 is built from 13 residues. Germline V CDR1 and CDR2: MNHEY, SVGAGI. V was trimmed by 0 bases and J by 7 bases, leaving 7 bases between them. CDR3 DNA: TGTGCCAGCAGTTACTCTAAACAGCAGCCCCAGCATTTT. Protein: CASSYSKQQPQHF.

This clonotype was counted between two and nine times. This CDR3 reads CASSAVGGTDTQYF. For the CDR3, the DNA is TGTGCCAGCAGCGCTGTCGGGGGAACAGATACGCAGTATTTT. The chain recombines TRBV7-3 with TRBJ2-3; a weak D match, TRBD2 (6 bases). This CDR3 region has 14 residues. Trimming removed 5 bases from V and 3 bases from J, with 12 bases in between. Germline V gives CDR1 SGHTA, CDR2 FQGTGA.

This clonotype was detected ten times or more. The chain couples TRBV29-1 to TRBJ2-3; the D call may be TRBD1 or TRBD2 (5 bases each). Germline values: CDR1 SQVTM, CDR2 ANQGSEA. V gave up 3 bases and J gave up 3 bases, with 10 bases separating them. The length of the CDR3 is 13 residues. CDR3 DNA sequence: TGCAGCGTTGACCCGGGGCAGACAGATACGCAGTATTTT. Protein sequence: CSVDPGQTDTQYF.

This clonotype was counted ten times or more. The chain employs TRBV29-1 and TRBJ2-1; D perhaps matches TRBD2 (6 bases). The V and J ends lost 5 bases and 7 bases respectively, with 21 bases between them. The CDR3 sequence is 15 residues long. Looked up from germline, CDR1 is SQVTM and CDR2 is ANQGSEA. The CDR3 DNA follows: TGCAGCGTTTATTCCGGGGGAGGCATCCCTAATGAGCAGTTCTTC. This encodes CSVYSGGGIPNEQFF.

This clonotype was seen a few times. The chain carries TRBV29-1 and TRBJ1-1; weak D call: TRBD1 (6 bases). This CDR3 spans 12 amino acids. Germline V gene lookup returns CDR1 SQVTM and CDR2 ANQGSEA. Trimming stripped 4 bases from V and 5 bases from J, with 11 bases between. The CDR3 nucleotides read TGCAGCGTTGGGGCAGGGGATACTGAAGCTTTCTTT. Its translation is CSVGAGDTEAFF.

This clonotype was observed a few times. CDR3 amino acids: CSVSSDRLGYEQYF. CDR3 nucleotide sequence: TGCAGCGTCTCCTCGGACCGACTCGGCTACGAGCAGTACTTC. This chain links TRBV29-1 with TRBJ2-7; D is uncertain. The CDR3 contains 14 residues. Trimming removed 6 bases at V and 3 bases at J, with 18 bases between. The germline gives CDR1 SQVTM, CDR2 ANQGSEA.

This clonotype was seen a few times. In DNA form, the CDR3 reads TGCAGTGCTAGAGAAGCGGGGAAGGATAACACCGGGGAGCTGTTTTTT. Translating it yields CSAREAGKDNTGELFF. V usage is TRBV20-1 and J usage is TRBJ2-2; 7 positions match TRBD2. Trimming took 0 bases from V and 2 from J; bases not matched to a gene: 6. The germline V gene encodes CDR1 DFQATT and CDR2 SNEGSKA (reference sequence). This CDR3 is 16 amino acids long.

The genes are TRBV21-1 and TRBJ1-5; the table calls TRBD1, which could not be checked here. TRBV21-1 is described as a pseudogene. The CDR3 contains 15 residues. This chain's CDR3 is CASRGQYLSNQPQHF. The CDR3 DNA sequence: TGTGCCAGCAGGGGACAGTATCTTAGCAATCAGCCCCAGCATTTT.

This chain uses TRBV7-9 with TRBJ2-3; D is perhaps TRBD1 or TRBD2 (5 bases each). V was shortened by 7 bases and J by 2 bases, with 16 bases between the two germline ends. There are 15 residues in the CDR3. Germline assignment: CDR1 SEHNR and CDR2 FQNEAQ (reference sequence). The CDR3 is CASTPWGPITDTQYF. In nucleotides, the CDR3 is TGTGCCAGCACCCCATGGGGACCGATCACAGATACGCAGTATTTT.

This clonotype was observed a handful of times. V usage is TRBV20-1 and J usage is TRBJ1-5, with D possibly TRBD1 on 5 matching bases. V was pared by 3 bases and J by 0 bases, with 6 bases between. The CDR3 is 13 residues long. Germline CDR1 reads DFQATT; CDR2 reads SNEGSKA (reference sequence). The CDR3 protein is CSASRASNQPQHF. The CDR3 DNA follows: TGCAGTGCTAGCAGGGCTAGCAATCAGCCCCAGCATTTT.

The CDR3 region is CASRLTGRTEAFF. CDR3 DNA: TGTGCCAGCAGGCTAACAGGGCGGACTGAAGCTTTCTTT. The J gene is TRBJ1-1, the V gene TRBV12-3 or TRBV12-4; D may be TRBD1 (6 bases). Trimming took off 6 bases at V and 5 bases at J, with 13 bases between the two ends. There are 13 residues in the CDR3.

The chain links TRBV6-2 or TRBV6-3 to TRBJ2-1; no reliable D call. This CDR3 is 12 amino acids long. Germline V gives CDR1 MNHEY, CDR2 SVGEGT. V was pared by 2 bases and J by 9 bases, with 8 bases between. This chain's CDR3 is CASSYQVGEQFF. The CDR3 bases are TGTGCCAGCAGTTACCAGGTCGGTGAGCAGTTCTTC.

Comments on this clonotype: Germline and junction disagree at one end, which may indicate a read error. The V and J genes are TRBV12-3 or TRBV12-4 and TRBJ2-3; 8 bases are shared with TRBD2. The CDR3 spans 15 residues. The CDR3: CTSSSVRGGTDTQYF. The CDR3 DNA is TGTACCAGCAGTTCAGTGCGGGGGGGCACAGATACGCAGTATTTT.

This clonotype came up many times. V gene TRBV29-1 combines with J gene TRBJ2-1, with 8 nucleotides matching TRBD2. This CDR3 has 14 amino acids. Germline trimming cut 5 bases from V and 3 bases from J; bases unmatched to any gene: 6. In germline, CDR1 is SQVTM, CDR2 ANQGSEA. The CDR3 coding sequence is TGCAGCGTTCCCAGCGGGGGAGTCTACAATGAGCAGTTCTTC. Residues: CSVPSGGVYNEQFF.

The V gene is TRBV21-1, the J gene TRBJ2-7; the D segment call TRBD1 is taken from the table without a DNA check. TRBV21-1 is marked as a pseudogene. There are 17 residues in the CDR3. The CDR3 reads CASSKALESGWNYEQYF. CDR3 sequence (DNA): TGTGCCAGCAGCAAAGCGCTTGAGTCAGGGTGGAACTACGAGCAGTACTTC.

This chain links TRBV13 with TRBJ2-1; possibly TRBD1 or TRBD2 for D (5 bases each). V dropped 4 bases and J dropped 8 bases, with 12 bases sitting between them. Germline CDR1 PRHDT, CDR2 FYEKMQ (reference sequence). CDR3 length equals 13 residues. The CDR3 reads CASSYFGTDEQFF. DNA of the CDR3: TGTGCCAGCAGCTACTTTGGGACCGATGAGCAGTTCTTC.